Listed here is a single T cell receptor (beta chain). This sample was included in a study of blood T cell repertoires in COVID-19. Study-level information: Samples came from the United States, Italy and Spain, spanning acute and convalescent COVID-19. Sources were T cells, B-cell-depleted T cells, or PBMCs; the material itself was cDNA or gDNA.

Trimming took 5 bases from V and 1 from J; bases not matched to a gene: 6. The CDR3 loop spans 15 amino acids. Germline values: CDR1 PRHDT, CDR2 FYEKMQ (reference sequence). Original processing notes: Estimated nucleated cell counts came from reference gene primer amplification. TCRdb's copy holds only in-frame clones and misses some; the assay was immunoSEQ multiplex PCR. The V and J calls and clone size are taken from that table; D and trimming were inferred from the DNA. The table lists 75,000 to 85,000 clones, 80% to 90% of them singletons. Input material: peripheral blood. The origin of this receptor is a man aged 45-60 years with active COVID-19. J is TRBJ2-7 and V is TRBV13, with 9 nucleotides matching TRBD2. In DNA form, the CDR3 reads TGTGCCAGCAGCCCTCCGGCGGGAGGGTCCTACGAGCAGTACTTC. This sequence encodes CASSPPAGGSYEQYF.